These 17 T cell receptor beta chains share one sample of origin, sequenced in a study of CD8 T cells in ankylosing spondylitis. Study observations and caveats: Ankylosing spondylitis blood appeared to be characterized by a TCR beta motif of eight or nine highly homologous variants.

No cognate antigen is known for these TCRs. TCRdb called the 5' RACE reads again in MiXCR, with one record for every CDR3 protein. The sample consists of roughly 300,000 distinct CDR3 sequences, roughly 8% of them appearing once. The sample was blood, either unsorted or a sorted T cell fraction (not recorded which). All receptors derive from a male donor with ankylosing spondylitis.

This clonotype was seen more than once but under ten times. Here the CDR3 reads CASSYRMGNLNEKLFF. As DNA, the CDR3 is TGTGCCAGCAGTTACCGGATGGGGAACCTTAATGAAAAACTGTTTTTT. The gene calls are TRBV6-5 and TRBJ1-4; no clear D. Trimming pared 2 bases from V and 4 bases from J, leaving 14 bases between. CDR3 length: 16 amino acids. Germline loops: CDR1 MNHEY, CDR2 SVGAGI.

This clonotype was counted between two and nine times. The rearrangement links TRBV11-2 to TRBJ1-1, with 9 positions matching TRBD1. The CDR3 spans 13 residues. Looked up from germline, CDR1 is SGHAT and CDR2 is FQNNGV. Trimming took 5 bases from V and 7 from J; bases not matched to a gene: 5. CDR3 loop: CASSKQGADEAFF. In DNA, the CDR3 is TGTGCCAGCAGCAAACAGGGGGCGGATGAAGCTTTCTTT.

The V gene is TRBV6-2 or TRBV6-3, the J gene TRBJ2-1, with TRBD2 matching 12 bases. The CDR3 contains 16 residues. V lost 6 bases, J lost 6 bases, and 9 bases stayed unmatched. Germline CDR1 and CDR2: MNHEY and SVGEGT. The DNA for the CDR3 is TGTGCCAGCAGGAACCCGACTAGCGGGAGCGGCAATGAGCAGTTCTTC. It is translated as CASRNPTSGSGNEQFF.

The chain links TRBV5-1 to TRBJ2-2; D is possibly TRBD2 (6 bases). Trimming removed 0 bases at V and 2 bases at J, with 11 bases between. The CDR3 consists of 16 residues. Germline CDR1 SGHRS, CDR2 YFSETQ. This CDR3 is CASSLAGGPNTGELFF. CDR3 DNA sequence: TGCGCCAGCAGCTTGGCAGGAGGGCCCAACACCGGGGAGCTGTTTTTT.

This clonotype was counted a few times. The rearrangement links TRBV7-2 to TRBJ1-6; D unclear. Trimming left V 5 bases short and J 13 bases short, with 24 bases between. Germline CDR1 reads SGHTA; CDR2 reads FQGNSA. This CDR3 contains 16 residues. The DNA of the CDR3 is TGTGCCAGCAGCCAGGATGGGCGGACCGACCTAAGGCCCCTCCACTTT. Its protein is CASSQDGRTDLRPLHF.

The rearrangement links TRBV6-1 to TRBJ2-2; either TRBD1 or TRBD2 may supply D (5 bases each). This CDR3 is 15 amino acids long. CDR1 and CDR2 from the germline V gene are MNHNS and SASEGT. Between the trimmed V and J ends, which lost 5 bases and 5 bases, there was a span of 15 bases. CDR3 amino acids: CASSPGTVGTGELFF. The CDR3 DNA reads TGTGCCAGCAGTCCAGGGACGGTAGGGACCGGGGAGCTGTTTTTT.

The chain carries TRBV7-9 and TRBJ2-7; a weak D match, TRBD1 (5 bases). The CDR3 contains 15 residues. V shed 4 bases and J shed 3 bases, with 16 bases lying between them. Per germline, CDR1 SEHNR and CDR2 FQNEAQ (reference sequence). CDR3 loop: CASSSDRVPGYEQYF. The CDR3 bases are TGTGCCAGCAGCTCCGACAGAGTCCCTGGCTACGAGCAGTACTTC.

In its sample, this clonotype was seen many times. V usage is TRBV10-2 and J usage is TRBJ2-1, with TRBD2 matching over 7 bases. Trimming took 8 bases from V and 3 from J; bases not matched to a gene: 7. CDR3 length: 14 residues. Germline V lookup: CDR1 WSHSY, CDR2 SAAADI. The CDR3 DNA is TGCGCCAGCTCTTATAGCGGGTTCTACAATGAGCAGTTCTTC. This codes for CASSYSGFYNEQFF.

V gene TRBV11-2 combines with J gene TRBJ2-1; D remains unclear. The CDR3 runs to 13 residues. Looked up from germline, CDR1 is SGHAT and CDR2 is FQNNGV. The ends were cut back, 7 bases at V and 4 bases at J, with 11 bases in the middle. The CDR3 DNA reads as TGTGCCAGCAACCCGACACCTTACAATGAGCAGTTCTTC. Translation: CASNPTPYNEQFF.

The chain uses TRBV7-2 and TRBJ2-5; 7 nucleotides match TRBD2. Germline CDR1 SGHTA, CDR2 FQGNSA. This CDR3 contains 14 residues. J was trimmed by 5 bases and V by 8 bases; bases with no gene match: 11. The CDR3 reads CASGEGLGWETQYF. The CDR3 DNA sequence: TGTGCCAGCGGGGAGGGGTTGGGATGGGAGACCCAGTACTTC.

In its sample, this clonotype was seen many times. The chain recombines TRBV5-1 with TRBJ2-3, with D perhaps matching TRBD1 or TRBD2 (5 bases each). V lost 4 bases and J 1 base, leaving 10 bases between the germline ends. Germline CDR1 is SGHRS and CDR2 is YFSETQ. CDR3 length: 14 amino acids. This CDR3 is CASSRGPRTDTQYF. The CDR3 DNA sequence: TGCGCCAGCAGCCGGGGACCTCGCACAGATACGCAGTATTTT.

This clonotype has just a few counts. The genes are TRBV3-1 and TRBJ1-1, with TRBD1 matching 7 bases. The length of the CDR3 is 14 residues. Germline CDR1 reads LGHDT; CDR2 reads YNNKEL (reference sequence). Germline trimming cut 3 bases from V and 7 bases from J; bases unmatched to any gene: 8. This CDR3 is CASSQGDRAGEAFF. The DNA for the CDR3 is TGTGCCAGCAGCCAGGGAGACAGGGCTGGTGAAGCTTTCTTT.

Ten or more counts support this clonotype. The chain links TRBV7-2 to TRBJ2-7, with 13 bases matching TRBD2. V shed 4 bases, J shed 6 bases, and the junction held 6 bases outside the gene matches. The CDR3 covers 15 residues. Germline assignment: CDR1 SGHTA and CDR2 FQGNSA. CDR3: CASSSVGTSGTEQYF. In DNA form, the CDR3 reads TGTGCCAGCAGCTCTGTCGGGACTAGCGGGACCGAGCAGTACTTC.

This clonotype was observed at least ten times. This chain uses TRBV10-3 with TRBJ2-5, with D perhaps TRBD1 or TRBD2 (5 bases each). Germline assignment: CDR1 ENHRY and CDR2 SYGVKD. CDR3 size: 12 residues. Trimming cost V 2 bases and J 5 bases, with 6 bases left between them. CDR3 DNA: TGTGCCATCAGTGAGCGGGACGAGACCCAGTACTTC. It translates to CAISERDETQYF.

This clonotype was detected a few times. The chain joins TRBV6-1 to TRBJ2-7, with TRBD2 matching over 8 bases. This CDR3 has 14 amino acids. The V gene's germline CDR1 is MNHNS and CDR2 SASEGT. The junction had 7 bases not matched to a gene; V was cut back by 6 bases and J by 3 bases. CDR3 in amino acids: CASRNGRAGYEQYF. CDR3 in DNA: TGTGCCAGCAGAAACGGGAGGGCTGGCTACGAGCAGTACTTC.

The chain links TRBV29-1 to TRBJ2-1; D perhaps matches TRBD2 (5 bases). V lost 5 bases, J lost 3 bases, and 8 bases lay in between. Germline V gene lookup returns CDR1 SQVTM and CDR2 ANQGSEA. The CDR3 has 12 residues. The CDR3: CSVTRSYNEQFF. The CDR3 DNA reads as TGCAGCGTTACTAGGAGCTACAATGAGCAGTTCTTC.

This clonotype showed up just a few times. The gene calls are TRBV7-9 and TRBJ2-2; D not certain. Germline V gene data show CDR1 as SEHNR and CDR2 as FQNEAQ (reference sequence). V was cut by 5 bases and J by 0 bases, with 10 bases left in between. The CDR3 is 15 residues long. This chain's CDR3 is CASSKDLTNTGELFF. The CDR3 nucleotides are TGTGCCAGCAGCAAAGACTTAACGAACACCGGGGAGCTGTTTTTT. The variable domain in full, completed from reference TRBV7-9 and TRBJ2-2, reads DTGVSQNPRHKITKRGQNVTFRCDPISEHNRLYWYRQTLGQGPEFLTYFQNEAQLEKSRLLSDRFSAERPKGSFSTLEIQRTEQGDSAMYLCASSKDLTNTGELFFGEGSRLTVL.